This TCR beta chain was identified in a study of shared clonotypes between healthy human individuals. Points from the study as a whole: Investigators collected only blood, and repertoires in tissues likely differ.

Measured with immunoSEQ multiplex PCR; TCRdb has only the in-frame clones, and not every one. Of under 600,000 clones listed, roughly 95% were seen once; the top ten hold about 0.067%. Per the germline V gene, CDR1 is SGHAT and CDR2 is FQDESV (reference sequence). CDR3 length equals 13 residues. V was pared by 0 bases and J by 6 bases, with 7 bases between. In regard to this clone: Antigen: not known.

Sequenced: naive CD4+ T cells sorted from blood. The sample's subset: CD45RA+ positively selected. V usage is TRBV11-1 and J usage is TRBJ2-3; D is unresolved. This sequence originates from a woman aged 25-40 years in good health. The CDR3 coding sequence is TGTGCCAGCAGCTTAGCAGCTCGGGATACGCAGTATTTT. Encoded protein: CASSLAARDTQYF.